This T cell receptor (beta chain) was found in a study of CD4+ T cells in melanoma. The germline gives CDR1 SGHRS, CDR2 YFSETQ. V shed 5 bases and J shed 6 bases, with 8 bases lying between them. The CDR3 extends over 11 amino acids. Study-wide results and caveats: A reported correlation linked neoantigen-specific CD4+ T cells to CD8+, macrophage and B cell function. Neoantigen-specific CD4+ T cells in melanoma reportedly had diverse differentiation states.

As to this clone: Its antigen is currently unknown.

Profiling relied on immunoSEQ multiplex PCR, and the TCRdb table lists in-frame clones only, not all of them. The table has fewer than 55,000 clones, 89% seen once. Sequencing used peripheral blood. The sequence came from a human donor with melanoma. The J gene is TRBJ1-2, the V gene TRBV5-1, with D maybe TRBD1 (6 bases). CDR3 protein: CASSSGDGYTF. CDR3 bases: TGCGCCAGCAGTTCAGGGGATGGCTACACCTTC.